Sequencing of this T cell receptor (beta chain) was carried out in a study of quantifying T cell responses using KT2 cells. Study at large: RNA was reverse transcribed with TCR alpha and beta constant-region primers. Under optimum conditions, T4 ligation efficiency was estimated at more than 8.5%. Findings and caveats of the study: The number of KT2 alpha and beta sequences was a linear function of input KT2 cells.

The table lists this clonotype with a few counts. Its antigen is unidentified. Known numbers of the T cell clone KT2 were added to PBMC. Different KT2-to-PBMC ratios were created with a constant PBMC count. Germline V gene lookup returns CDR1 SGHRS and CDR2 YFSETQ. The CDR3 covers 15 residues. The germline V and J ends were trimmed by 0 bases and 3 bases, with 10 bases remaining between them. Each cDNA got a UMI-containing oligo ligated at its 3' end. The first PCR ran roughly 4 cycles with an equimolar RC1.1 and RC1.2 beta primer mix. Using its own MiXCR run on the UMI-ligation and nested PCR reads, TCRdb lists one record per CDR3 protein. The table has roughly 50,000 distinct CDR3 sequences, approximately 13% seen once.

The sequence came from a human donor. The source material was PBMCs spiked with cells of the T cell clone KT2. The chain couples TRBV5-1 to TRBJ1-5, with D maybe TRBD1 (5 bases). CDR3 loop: CASSLAGTYNQPQHF. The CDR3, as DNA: TGCGCCAGCAGCTTGGCGGGGACCTACAATCAGCCCCAGCATTTT.